The 25 T cell receptor beta chains reported below all come from one sample, sequenced in a study of beta chain features in type 1 diabetes. Study results and limitations: Shortening that was moderate but significant affected the TCRB CDR3s of Type 1 diabetes patients in all four CD4+ subsets.

Expressed TCRB transcripts were sequenced after all isolated RNA was converted to cDNA. Profiled with immunoSEQ multiplex PCR; TCRdb holds only in-frame clones, not every one. The sample comprises under 200,000 clones, just over 8% of which are singletons, and over 0.5% rests with the top ten. The antigens of these receptors remain unknown. The sample taken for sequencing was central memory CD4+ T cells from blood. Receptors were obtained from a woman aged 18-30 years with type 1 diabetes.

V is TRBV9 and J is TRBJ1-2, with 7 bases matching TRBD1. In germline, CDR1 is SGDLS, CDR2 YYNGEE. Trimming at V came to 3 bases and at J to 8 bases, leaving 10 bases not matched to a gene. The CDR3 sequence is 14 residues long. For the CDR3, the DNA is TGTGCCAGCAGCGACACGACAGGGTCCAGCGGCTACACCTTC. This sequence encodes CASSDTTGSSGYTF.

This clone was picked up a small number of times. Other DNA sequences in this specimen translate into the identical CDR3. CDR3 sequence reads: CASSLQGNEQFF. In DNA form, the CDR3 reads TGTGCCAGCAGCTTGCAGGGGAATGAGCAGTTCTTC. The chain carries TRBV7-9 and TRBJ2-1, with D possibly matching TRBD1 (6 bases). The CDR3 is 12 residues long. V was cut by 3 bases and J by 7 bases, with 7 bases left in between. Per the germline V gene, CDR1 is SEHNR and CDR2 is FQNEAQ (reference sequence).

The chain links TRBV9 to TRBJ2-5, with 8 bases fitting TRBD2. TRBJ2-7 explains the end of the DNA better; the J call may be wrong. The germline V gene has CDR1 SGDLS and CDR2 YYNGEE. The CDR3 contains 14 residues. The CDR3 nucleotides read TGTGCCAGCAGCGTCGGGACTAGGTCCTACGAGCAGTACTTC. Protein product: CASSVGTRSYEQYF.

This clone showed up just a few times. J is TRBJ2-3 and V is TRBV6-5; maybe TRBD1 (8 bases). With 4 bases removed from V and 13 bases from J, the gap between germline ends came to 15 bases. The length of the CDR3 is 12 residues. CDR1 and CDR2 from the germline V gene are MNHEY and SVGAGI. The CDR3: CASSSRTGREYF. The CDR3 region has the DNA TGTGCCAGCAGTTCTAGGACAGGGAGGGAGTATTTT.

This clone was seen more than once but under ten times. The chain couples TRBV7-9 to TRBJ2-6; no firm D call. Germline CDR1 reads SEHNR; CDR2 reads FQNEAQ (reference sequence). The germline V and J ends were trimmed by 4 bases and 2 bases, with 6 bases remaining between them. The CDR3 is 14 residues long. The CDR3 coding sequence is TGTGCCAGCAGCTCGCGAACTGGGGCCAACGTCCTGACTTTC. Translated: CASSSRTGANVLTF. Combining the CDR3 with reference TRBV7-9 and TRBJ2-6 gives the whole variable domain DTGVSQNPRHKITKRGQNVTFRCDPISEHNRLYWYRQTLGQGPEFLTYFQNEAQLEKSRLLSDRFSAERPKGSFSTLEIQRTEQGDSAMYLCASSSRTGANVLTFGAGSRLTVL.

The table lists this clone with a few counts. This chain joins TRBV4-3 and TRBJ1-2; 8 bases map to TRBD1. Germline trimming cut 1 base from V and 2 bases from J; bases unmatched to any gene: 6. The V gene's germline CDR1 is LGHNA and CDR2 YSLEER. The CDR3 sequence is 16 residues long. The CDR3 DNA sequence: TGCGCCAGCAGCCAAGGGATTACAGGGGGAAACTATGGCTACACCTTC. The encoded protein is CASSQGITGGNYGYTF.

This clone was detected only a few times. This chain uses TRBV5-1 with TRBJ2-1; D not resolved. This CDR3 has 13 residues. In germline, CDR1 is SGHRS, CDR2 YFSETQ. V lost 0 bases to trimming and J lost 10 bases, with 11 bases between them. CDR3 in amino acids: CASSLEVMAEQFF. In DNA form, the CDR3 reads TGCGCCAGCAGCTTGGAAGTAATGGCCGAGCAGTTCTTC.

V usage is TRBV28 and J usage is TRBJ1-1, with D possibly being TRBD1 (6 bases). The CDR3 consists of 14 residues. The germline CDR1 and CDR2 sequences are MDHEN and SYDVKM. V gave up 6 bases and J gave up 3 bases, with 14 bases separating them. This chain's CDR3 is CASSTQQGDTEAFF. The CDR3 coding sequence is TGTGCCAGCAGCACGCAACAGGGTGACACTGAAGCTTTCTTT.

V is TRBV5-1 and J is TRBJ2-1; D remains ambiguous. This CDR3 contains 14 residues. The germline CDR1 and CDR2 sequences are SGHRS and YFSETQ. The V and J ends lost 4 bases and 7 bases respectively, with 15 bases between them. The DNA of the CDR3 is TGCGCCAGCAGCGCGGATCCAAACGGGAATGAGCAGTTCTTC. Amino acids: CASSADPNGNEQFF.

Note on this clone: This sample includes further DNA sequences coding for the same CDR3. The rearrangement links TRBV18 to TRBJ1-1; 9 nucleotides line up with TRBD1. This CDR3 spans 15 amino acids. V lost 3 bases to trimming and J lost 1 base; unmatched junction nucleotides: 3. Germline lookup yields CDR1 KGHSH and CDR2 LQKENI. CDR3 amino acids: CASSPRQGGNTEAFF. DNA for the CDR3: TGTGCCAGCTCACCCCGACAGGGGGGGAACACTGAAGCTTTCTTT.

This clone was seen more than once but under ten times. V gene TRBV6-5 combines with J gene TRBJ1-2; 7 nucleotides align to TRBD1. Looked up from germline, CDR1 is MNHEY and CDR2 is SVGAGI. Trimming at V came to 2 bases and at J to 4 bases, leaving 7 bases not matched to a gene. This CDR3 spans 15 amino acids. The CDR3 DNA reads TGTGCCAGCAGTTACAAAACAGGGGCGGGCTATGGCTACACCTTC. The encoded protein is CASSYKTGAGYGYTF.

This clone turned up a few times. The rearrangement joins TRBV6-5 to TRBJ2-5; perhaps TRBD2 as D (5 bases). The CDR3 is 12 amino acids. V shed 8 bases and J shed 4 bases, with 11 bases lying between them. Germline values: CDR1 MNHEY, CDR2 SVGAGI. This CDR3 is CASAGVGETQYF. CDR3 DNA sequence: TGTGCCAGCGCCGGGGTAGGAGAGACCCAGTACTTC.

This clone turned up a few times. The CDR3 DNA follows: TGTGCCAGCAGTGAGGGGGAGTACAGGGTCACAGATACGCAGTATTTT. Translated, it gives CASSEGEYRVTDTQYF. V is TRBV2 and J is TRBJ2-3; TRBD1 is a possible D gene (6 bases). Between the trimmed V and J ends, which lost 3 bases and 2 bases, there was a span of 15 bases. This CDR3 has 16 amino acids. Germline V lookup: CDR1 SNHLY, CDR2 FYNNEI.

The V call is TRBV6-1, the J call TRBJ2-1; TRBD2 agrees at 8 bases. Germline lookup yields CDR1 MNHNS and CDR2 SASEGT. This CDR3 has 14 amino acids. V dropped 7 bases and J dropped 6; count of bases not matched to a gene: 8. CDR3 region: CASTAGGSLNEQFF. The CDR3 coding sequence is TGTGCCAGCACTGCGGGGGGCAGCCTCAATGAGCAGTTCTTC.

The chain joins TRBV6-5 to TRBJ1-2; 7 positions match TRBD1. CDR1 is MNHEY, CDR2 SVGAGI, per germline. The V gene end was trimmed by 6 bases and the J gene end by 5 bases; junction bases not matched to a gene: 6. The CDR3 runs to 13 residues. The CDR3 sequence: CASREDREYGYTF. CDR3 nucleotides: TGTGCCAGCAGGGAAGACAGGGAATATGGCTACACCTTC.

This clone appeared a single time. The chain has TRBV7-9 and TRBJ2-3, with 7 bases that match TRBD1. This CDR3 is built from 14 residues. Losses at the gene ends were 2 bases for V and 4 bases for J; bases not matched to a gene: 3. The germline V gene has CDR1 SEHNR and CDR2 FQNEAQ (reference sequence). For the CDR3, the DNA is TGTGCCAGCAGCTTACGACAGGGCGCAGATACGCAGTATTTT. Translated: CASSLRQGADTQYF. The whole variable domain, filled in from reference TRBV7-9 and TRBJ2-3, reads DTGVSQNPRHKITKRGQNVTFRCDPISEHNRLYWYRQTLGQGPEFLTYFQNEAQLEKSRLLSDRFSAERPKGSFSTLEIQRTEQGDSAMYLCASSLRQGADTQYFGPGTRLTVL.

This clone was found many times. J is TRBJ2-3 and V is TRBV5-1; the D gene is possibly TRBD1 (6 bases). Trimming left V 4 bases short and J 6 bases short, with 9 bases between. Germline V gene sequence: CDR1 SGHRS, CDR2 YFSETQ. The CDR3 spans 12 residues. CDR3 DNA sequence: TGCGCCAGCAGCCGACAGGAGGATACGCAGTATTTT. It yields the protein CASSRQEDTQYF.

The chain is built from TRBV10-3 and TRBJ2-7, with TRBD2 identical over 12 bases. Germline CDR1 reads ENHRY; CDR2 reads SYGVKD. V lost 6 bases, J lost 5 bases, and 14 bases stayed unmatched. The CDR3 loop spans 17 amino acids. In DNA, the CDR3 is TGTGCCATCAGCTTGACTAGCGGGAGATCCGCGTACCACGAGCAGTACTTC. Protein product: CAISLTSGRSAYHEQYF.

The V call is TRBV5-4, the J call TRBJ1-1; tentative D call: TRBD1 (5 bases). Trimming left V 2 bases short and J 3 bases short, with 8 bases between. CDR1 is SGHNT and CDR2 is YYREEE in the germline V gene (reference sequence). This CDR3 is 13 amino acids long. CDR3 sequence: CASSFGRDTEAFF. CDR3 nucleotides: TGTGCCAGCAGCTTTGGCAGGGACACTGAAGCTTTCTTT.

The V gene is TRBV7-2, the J gene TRBJ2-1; 11 bases fit TRBD2. The germline gives CDR1 SGHTA, CDR2 FQGNSA. This CDR3 is 16 amino acids long. V shed 5 bases, J shed 7 bases, and the junction held 10 bases outside the gene matches. The CDR3 coding sequence is TGTGCCAGCAGCACTCGGAGACTAGCGGGAAGGAATGAGCAGTTCTTC. Protein: CASSTRRLAGRNEQFF.

CDR3 loop: CASSPQGGHGETQYF. DNA of the CDR3: TGTGCCAGCTCACCCCAGGGAGGGCATGGAGAGACCCAGTACTTC. J is TRBJ2-5 and V is TRBV18; 7 nucleotides agree with TRBD2. V lost 3 bases, J lost 4 bases, and 8 bases stayed unmatched. Germline CDR1 reads KGHSH; CDR2 reads LQKENI. CDR3 length: 15 residues.

This clone has a handful of counts. This chain links TRBV29-1 with TRBJ2-2; D is perhaps TRBD2 (5 bases). Germline V lookup: CDR1 SQVTM, CDR2 ANQGSEA. The V end was cut by 6 bases, the J end by 4 bases, with 12 bases between. This CDR3 contains 13 residues. The CDR3 sequence is CSVLPSGTGELFF. In DNA form, the CDR3 reads TGCAGCGTACTACCGAGCGGCACCGGGGAGCTGTTTTTT.

The V gene is TRBV20-1, the J gene TRBJ1-3, with D unclear. V lost 0 bases to trimming and J lost 7 bases, with 4 bases between them. Germline V lookup: CDR1 DFQATT, CDR2 SNEGSKA (reference sequence). This CDR3 is built from 11 residues. The CDR3 nucleotides are TGCAGTGCTAGAGACCAGAACACCATATATTTT. Its protein is CSARDQNTIYF.

There are a few counts of this clone. The genes are TRBV4-1 and TRBJ1-6, with D possibly being TRBD1 (6 bases). Germline lookup yields CDR1 MGHRA and CDR2 YSYEKL. V dropped 0 bases and J dropped 3 bases, with 12 bases sitting between them. The CDR3 totals 17 residues. CDR3 sequence: CASSQENRANYNSPLHF. CDR3 DNA sequence: TGCGCCAGCAGCCAAGAAAACAGGGCAAACTATAATTCACCCCTCCACTTT.

V gene TRBV7-2 combines with J gene TRBJ2-1; 7 bases line up with TRBD2. The CDR3 is made up of 16 amino acids. The ends lost 1 base at V and 4 bases at J; junction bases unmatched: 7. The germline gives CDR1 SGHTA, CDR2 FQGNSA. The CDR3 sequence is CASSLDGTIVYNEQFF. The CDR3 nucleotides are TGTGCCAGCAGCTTAGACGGGACTATCGTGTACAATGAGCAGTTCTTC.